The text below deals with one T cell receptor (beta chain). Antigen unknown. These data belong to a study of T cell responses to AZD1222 COVID-19 vaccine. Study-wide results and limits: Spike-specific TCR repertoires showed rising breadth and depth after two AZD1222 doses. Regions 160-218 and 743-854 held dominance among vaccine-associated CD4 TCRs, which spanned spike. The donor group comprised mostly white British people and more females; the analysis possibly underestimated clonal diversity.

Germline V gene lookup returns CDR1 MDHEN and CDR2 SYDVKM. The CDR3 covers 15 residues. Repertoires were generated with immunoSEQ multiplex PCR, while TCRdb's copy carries only in-frame clones and drops some. The sample consists of about 85,000 clones, approximately 91% of them appearing once. This chain links TRBV28 with TRBJ2-1; 10 positions match TRBD2. This sample comprised peripheral blood, obtained on day 0 of AZD1222 vaccination. The source is an adult in good health. The CDR3 protein is CVAVASGREGNEQFF. CDR3 nucleotides: TGTGTGGCCGTAGCTAGCGGGAGAGAGGGCAATGAGCAGTTCTTC.